The clone carrying this T cell receptor beta chain was observed once. This record belongs to a study of blood T cell repertoires in COVID-19. Looking at the study overall: Samples taken during acute and convalescent COVID-19 were collected in the United States, Italy and Spain. The cDNA or gDNA used as material had been derived from T cells, B-cell-depleted T cells, or PBMCs.

In the authors' workflow: Scientists estimated how many nucleated cells there were by amplifying reference gene primers. The assay was immunoSEQ multiplex PCR, and TCRdb's table has in-frame clones only and misses some. The DNA gave D and trimming, while V, J and clone size come from that table. The sample has some 130,000 clones, 70% to 90% seen once. The sequenced sample consisted of peripheral blood. This receptor was obtained from a woman in her forties or fifties who had recovered from COVID-19.

CDR3 residues: CARTPLAGGCNEQFF. DNA for the CDR3: TGCGCCCGCACCCCTCTAGCGGGAGGGTGTAATGAGCAGTTCTTC. This rearrangement joins TRBV23-1 to TRBJ2-1; 12 bases fit TRBD2. TRBV23-1 counts as an open reading frame of uncertain function. With V trimmed by 11 bases and J by 7 bases, 12 bases remained unmatched. The CDR3 consists of 15 residues.